The clone carrying this TCR beta chain has just a few counts. What it binds is unknown. The data stem from a study of T-cell memory formation after mild COVID-19. Overall study results and limits: Among clones contracting day 15 to 85, CD4/CD8 was balanced, whereas later expanders leaned CD4+. Researchers report contracting CD4+ clones mostly in CM and EM, with CD8+ clones in EMRA.

CDR3 length: 14 residues. Trimming cost V 6 bases and J 5 bases, with 17 bases left between them. MiXCR, applied by TCRdb to the 5' RACE reads, yields one record per CDR3 protein. The data contain 550,000 to 700,000 distinct CDR3 sequences, 18% of them singletons. This clonotype originated in an adult woman who had mild COVID-19 (a few samples of this study predate the infection). Cell type and time point are not known. The J gene is TRBJ2-7, the V gene TRBV12-3 or TRBV12-4, with D possibly matching TRBD1 (7 bases). The sequenced sample consisted of PBMCs or a T cell subset sorted from them (not recorded which). The CDR3 is CASRTLGGGDEQYF. The CDR3 coding sequence is TGTGCCAGCAGAACCCTAGGAGGGGGCGACGAGCAGTACTTC.